The 9 T cell receptor beta chains given below trace back to one sample, sequenced in a study of blood T cell repertoires in COVID-19. Sequencing was performed with immunoSEQ multiplex PCR; in TCRdb, only in-frame clones are kept and a portion is missing. The sample holds roughly 53,000 clones, 65% to 90% seen once. Source material: peripheral blood. These receptors were obtained from a human donor in a cohort sampled during active COVID-19.

The chain employs TRBV4-2 and TRBJ2-2, with 13 positions matching TRBD2. The V segment lost 2 bases and the J segment 5 bases; nucleotides outside the gene matches: 2. The CDR3 sequence is 16 residues long. The V gene's germline CDR1 is LGHNA and CDR2 YNFKEQ. CDR3 nucleotides: TGTGCCAGCAGCCAACCGGGACTAGCGGGAACCGGGGAGCTGTTTTTT. Protein sequence: CASSQPGLAGTGELFF.

The chain carries TRBV28 and TRBJ2-7; maybe TRBD1 (6 bases). V was shortened by 7 bases and J by 3 bases, with 16 bases between the two germline ends. Germline V gene lookup returns CDR1 MDHEN and CDR2 SYDVKM. The length of the CDR3 is 14 residues. CDR3 residues: CASNTGQTDYEQYF. Here the CDR3 DNA reads TGTGCCAGCAACACTGGACAGACGGACTACGAGCAGTACTTC. The full variable domain, completed using reference TRBV28 and TRBJ2-7, is DVKVTQSSRYLVKRTGEKVFLECVQDMDHENMFWYRQDPGLGLRLIYFSYDVKMKEKGDIPEGYSVSREKKERFSLILESASTNQTSMYLCASNTGQTDYEQYFGPGTRLTVT.

The chain employs TRBV5-1 and TRBJ1-2, with D perhaps matching TRBD1 (6 bases). Trimming stripped 4 bases from V and 8 bases from J, with 12 bases between. The CDR3 contains 12 residues. Germline assignment: CDR1 SGHRS and CDR2 YFSETQ. The CDR3 loop reads CASSIDRKGYTF. The CDR3, as DNA: TGCGCCAGCAGCATCGACAGGAAGGGCTACACCTTC. Full variable domain (outside the CDR3, taken from reference TRBV5-1 and TRBJ1-2): KAGVTQTPRYLIKTRGQQVTLSCSPISGHRSVSWYQQTPGQGLQFLFEYFSETQRNKGNFPGRFSGRQFSNSRSEMNVSTLELGDSALYLCASSIDRKGYTFGSGTRLTVV.

In this sample, this clone turned up once. The J gene is TRBJ1-2, the V gene TRBV6-5; 7 bases fit TRBD1. Germline V gives CDR1 MNHEY, CDR2 SVGAGI. V was pared by 6 bases and J by 7 bases, with 14 bases of the junction left unmatched. The CDR3 is made up of 15 amino acids. The CDR3 nucleotides are TGTGCCAGCAGCCCCCGCGAGGGGGCGACCGCTGGCTACACCTTC. Translation: CASSPREGATAGYTF.

The rearrangement links TRBV28 to TRBJ1-2; D not resolved. V dropped 5 bases and J dropped 3 bases, with 10 bases sitting between them. The CDR3 is made up of 13 amino acids. Germline V gives CDR1 MDHEN, CDR2 SYDVKM. The DNA for the CDR3 is TGTGCCAGCAGTGCCCACCGAGACTATGGCTACACCTTC. Protein product: CASSAHRDYGYTF.

The chain combines TRBV18 with TRBJ1-4, with D possibly TRBD1 on 6 matching bases. V was trimmed by 3 bases and J by 8 bases, leaving 19 bases between them. Germline V CDR1 and CDR2: KGHSH, LQKENI. The CDR3 contains 16 residues. The CDR3 coding sequence is TGTGCCAGCTCACCGTTACAGGGAGTCGTAAAGGAAAAACTGTTTTTT. As protein: CASSPLQGVVKEKLFF.

CDR3 sequence (DNA): TGTGCCAGCAGCCACGTACCGGGACAGGGTGTCGCTGAAGCTTTCTTT. It specifies CASSHVPGQGVAEAFF. The chain combines TRBV3-1 (or the pseudogene TRBV3-2) with TRBJ1-1; 9 nucleotides match TRBD1. The ends lost 3 bases at V and 6 bases at J; junction bases unmatched: 11. This CDR3 comprises 16 residues. Germline loops: CDR1 LGHDT, CDR2 YNNKEL (reference sequence).

The V call is TRBV7-9, the J call TRBJ2-3; 12 bases match TRBD2. V shed 3 bases, J shed 0 bases, and the junction held 4 bases outside the gene matches. The CDR3 has 17 amino acids. Germline V gives CDR1 SEHNR, CDR2 FQNEAQ (reference sequence). CDR3 in amino acids: CASSFTSGGTSTDTQYF. CDR3 sequence (DNA): TGTGCCAGCAGCTTTACTAGCGGGGGGACCAGCACAGATACGCAGTATTTT.

The table lists this clone with a few counts. The rearrangement links TRBV6-5 to TRBJ1-2, with D perhaps matching TRBD1 (5 bases). This CDR3 spans 15 amino acids. Trimming left V 0 bases short and J 5 bases short, with 13 bases between. CDR1 MNHEY and CDR2 SVGAGI come from the germline V gene. The CDR3 protein is CASSYSKRGRYGYTF. The CDR3 nucleotides read TGTGCCAGCAGTTACTCGAAAAGGGGAAGGTATGGCTACACCTTC.